Sequencing of this T cell receptor beta chain was carried out in a study of T cells in Graves' hyperthyroidism and ophthalmopathy. The table lists this clonotype with a count of one. At one of its ends the junction is not consistent with the germline gene, which may arise from a read error. The investigators amplified TCR beta CDR3 regions from RNA transcripts. The HTBI primer set drove a first-round RT-PCR of the TCR CDR3. From the multiplex PCR reads, TCRdb called clonotypes with MiXCR, one entry per CDR3 protein. The sample lists about 59,000 distinct CDR3 sequences, approximately 53% seen once, with approximately 3.3% in the top ten. CDR3 length: 14 amino acids. The V gene's germline CDR1 is SGHRS and CDR2 YFSETQ.

This clonotype was sampled from a woman in her fifties or sixties with Graves' ophthalmopathy. The sequenced sample consisted of blood. This chain uses TRBV5-1 with TRBJ1-1; D is possibly TRBD1 (6 bases). The CDR3 protein is CASGITGAPTEALF. Written as DNA, the CDR3 is TGCGCCAGCGGCATTACGGGGGCGCCCACTGAAGCTCTCTTT.